The text below deals with one T cell receptor (beta chain). Antigen: not known. The entry originates in a study of T-cell reconstitution after alpha-beta-depleted transplantation in children. General study findings and limits: Several hundred expanded graft clones reportedly were the source of alpha-beta T cells about two months after transplant. Day-60 TCRbeta diversity that was high in some patients was derived from surviving recipient T cells and thymic progenitors.

This CDR3 is built from 16 residues. CDR1 is LGHNA, CDR2 YNFKEQ, per germline. Trimming at V came to 1 base and at J to 0 bases, leaving 4 bases not matched to a gene. The TCRbeta library incorporated unique molecular identifiers. TCRdb reanalysed the PCR reads using MiXCR and keeps one entry per CDR3 protein. This table holds about 830,000 distinct CDR3 sequences, less than 20% found once. The TCR sequence derives from a male patient between 5 and 17 years old who had a stem cell transplant for acute lymphoblastic leukemia, so the T cells may come from the graft donor. The genes are TRBV4-2 and TRBJ2-7, with TRBD2 matching over 9 bases. This specimen consisted of PBMCs, mostly from graft donor cells, obtained 360 days after TCRalphabeta/CD19-depleted stem cell transplant. The CDR3 protein is CASSQGLAVLSYEQYF. DNA of the CDR3: TGTGCCAGCAGCCAAGGACTAGCGGTCCTCTCCTACGAGCAGTACTTC.